A single sample gave rise to the 31 T cell receptor beta chains below, sequenced in a study of T-cell memory formation after mild COVID-19. TCRdb recomputed calls from the 5' RACE reads with MiXCR, one row per CDR3 protein. The data show 400,000 or so distinct CDR3 sequences, with more than 20% seen just once and under 15% held by the top ten. Sequenced: PBMCs or a T cell subset sorted from them (not recorded which). These receptors came from an adult woman who had mild COVID-19 (a few samples of this study predate the infection). Cell type and time point are not known.

There are a few counts of this clonotype. This chain connects TRBV19 to TRBJ2-5, with 11 positions matching TRBD1. Germline V gene data show CDR1 as LNHDA and CDR2 as SQIVND (reference sequence). This CDR3 comprises 14 residues. Trimming cost V 5 bases and J 7 bases; bases outside gene matches: 6. The CDR3 loop reads CASSPDRGQGTQYF. The CDR3 DNA is TGTGCCAGTAGTCCGGACAGGGGGCAGGGGACCCAGTACTTC.

This clonotype has a handful of counts. This chain links TRBV3-1 with TRBJ2-1; 8 bases are shared with TRBD2. With 1 base clipped from V and 10 bases from J, the junction kept 6 bases outside the gene matches. This CDR3 spans 14 amino acids. Germline loops: CDR1 LGHDT, CDR2 YNNKEL (reference sequence). DNA for the CDR3: TGTGCCAGCAGCCAAGCCGGGACTAGGGGGGAGCAGTTCTTC. Protein product: CASSQAGTRGEQFF.

V is TRBV7-9 and J is TRBJ1-1; 8 bases match TRBD1. Germline CDR1 reads SEHNR; CDR2 reads FQNEAQ (reference sequence). With V trimmed by 4 bases and J by 8 bases, 6 bases remained unmatched. This CDR3 comprises 13 residues. The CDR3 DNA follows: TGTGCCAGCAGCTCTCGGACAGGGACCGAAGCTTTCTTT. Translated, it gives CASSSRTGTEAFF.

This chain connects TRBV2 to TRBJ2-1; D is ambiguous. The germline CDR1 and CDR2 sequences are SNHLY and FYNNEI. The V end lost 2 bases, the J end lost 9 bases, and 5 bases lay between the germline ends. The CDR3 runs to 11 residues. The CDR3 region is CASSETGEQFF. For the CDR3, the DNA is TGTGCCAGCAGTGAAACGGGTGAGCAGTTCTTC.

The rearrangement joins TRBV5-1 to TRBJ2-2; 9 positions agree with TRBD2. Trimming at V came to 3 bases and at J to 4 bases, leaving 4 bases not matched to a gene. The CDR3 has 15 amino acids. Germline lookup yields CDR1 SGHRS and CDR2 YFSETQ. The CDR3 DNA reads TGCGCCAGCAGCTACTCTAGCGGGGCCACCGGGGAGCTGTTTTTT. Protein sequence: CASSYSSGATGELFF.

The rearrangement joins TRBV6-5 to TRBJ1-5, with D perhaps matching TRBD1 (5 bases). The CDR3 is 15 residues long. CDR1 is MNHEY and CDR2 is SVGAGI in the germline V gene. V lost 6 bases, J lost 9 bases, and 21 bases lay in between. In nucleotides, the CDR3 is TGTGCCAGCAGACCCAGGGTGGGAGGGGAGAGGCCCCAGCATTTT. As protein: CASRPRVGGERPQHF.

This clonotype was seen only a few times. This chain connects TRBV5-1 to TRBJ1-1; D may be TRBD1 (6 bases). CDR1 and CDR2 (germline): SGHRS, YFSETQ. The CDR3 is 15 residues long. The V and J ends lost 0 bases and 1 base respectively, with 10 bases between them. In DNA form, the CDR3 reads TGCGCCAGCAGCTTGGAGGGGACACCGAACACTGAAGCTTTCTTT. It is translated as CASSLEGTPNTEAFF.

V and J are TRBV12-3 or TRBV12-4 and TRBJ1-1, with a weak D call TRBD1 (6 bases). The CDR3 consists of 12 residues. Trimming took off 3 bases at V and 7 bases at J, with 9 bases between the two ends. The CDR3 DNA sequence: TGTGCCAGCAGTTTTTCCAGGGGTGAAGCTTTCTTT. Its protein is CASSFSRGEAFF.

In its sample, this clonotype was seen a few times. This sequence joins TRBV25-1 and TRBJ1-5; D remains ambiguous. Per the germline V gene, CDR1 is MGHDK and CDR2 is SYGVNS. The germline V and J ends were trimmed by 2 bases and 9 bases, with 14 bases remaining between them. The CDR3 length is 14 residues. CDR3 nucleotides: TGTGCCAGCAGTGAACTGGAATCGGCCGCGCCCCAGCATTTT. It is translated as CASSELESAAPQHF.

The chain is built from TRBV5-1 and TRBJ2-1; the D is unclear. Trimming shortened V by 0 bases and J by 5 bases, and 9 bases separated the two germline ends. CDR1 and CDR2 from the germline V gene are SGHRS and YFSETQ. The CDR3 runs to 14 residues. CDR3 sequence: CASSLEVRNNEQFF. Written as DNA, the CDR3 is TGCGCCAGCAGCTTGGAAGTTCGGAACAATGAGCAGTTCTTC.

The chain links TRBV24-1 to TRBJ2-1; 11 positions agree with TRBD1. There are 13 residues in the CDR3. Germline V gene data show CDR1 as KGHDR and CDR2 as SFDVKD. V lost 12 bases and J lost 12; bases outside the gene matches: 12. The CDR3 region has the DNA TGTGCCGTGGGGGACAGGGGGAATACACTGCAGTTCTTC. Its translation: CAVGDRGNTLQFF.

This clonotype came up a few times. The chain has TRBV27 and TRBJ1-5, with no clear D. The germline gives CDR1 MNHEY, CDR2 SMNVEV (reference sequence). Trimming took 6 bases from V and 2 from J, leaving 20 bases between them. There are 17 residues in the CDR3. CDR3 in DNA: TGTGCCAGCAGCCGACGACCTGGGGAAATCGGCAATCAGCCCCAGCATTTT. Translated, it gives CASSRRPGEIGNQPQHF.

This clonotype has a handful of counts. V is TRBV7-9 and J is TRBJ1-4; no firm D call. Germline V gives CDR1 SEHNR, CDR2 FQNEAQ (reference sequence). The V end was cut by 0 bases, the J end by 6 bases, with 8 bases between. The CDR3 totals 14 residues. The CDR3 nucleotides read TGTGCCAGCAGCTTAGCGCCCACGGATGAAAAACTGTTTTTT. Protein sequence: CASSLAPTDEKLFF.

The table lists this clonotype with a few counts. The V call is TRBV29-1, the J call TRBJ2-3; D uncertain. The CDR3 totals 10 residues. V dropped 4 bases and J dropped 5 bases, with 4 bases sitting between them. The V gene's germline CDR1 is SQVTM and CDR2 ANQGSEA. The CDR3 DNA sequence: TGCAGCGTTGTCGGAGATACGCAGTATTTT. Translation: CSVVGDTQYF.

This clonotype was picked up one time. The chain links TRBV4-1 to TRBJ2-3; D perhaps matches TRBD2 (5 bases). Germline lookup yields CDR1 MGHRA and CDR2 YSYEKL. Trimming took off 0 bases at V and 4 bases at J, with 14 bases between the two ends. The CDR3 is made up of 16 amino acids. The CDR3 here is CASSQESQFGADTQYF. For the CDR3, the DNA is TGCGCCAGCAGCCAAGAATCACAATTCGGGGCAGATACGCAGTATTTT.

This clonotype was picked up a small number of times. The CDR3 DNA follows: TGCGCCAGCAGCCCTAAGCCGGGACAGAGCTCCTACGAGCAGTACTTC. Amino acid sequence: CASSPKPGQSSYEQYF. J is TRBJ2-7 and V is TRBV4-1; the match to TRBD1 covers 7 bases. Trimming cost V 4 bases and J 0 bases; bases outside gene matches: 9. The CDR3 consists of 16 residues. CDR1 is MGHRA, CDR2 YSYEKL, per germline.

This clonotype was seen a few times. The chain links TRBV10-3 to TRBJ1-1; possibly TRBD1 for D (5 bases). Germline V gene sequence: CDR1 ENHRY, CDR2 SYGVKD. CDR3 length equals 15 residues. The V end was cut by 2 bases, the J end by 5 bases, with 15 bases between. Here the CDR3 reads CAISERIQGGTEAFF. CDR3 sequence (DNA): TGTGCCATCAGTGAGAGAATCCAGGGAGGTACTGAAGCTTTCTTT.

Ten or more counts support this clonotype. This chain joins TRBV2 and TRBJ2-7; D may be TRBD1 (5 bases). There are 12 residues in the CDR3. Between the trimmed V and J ends, which lost 8 bases and 0 bases, there was a span of 8 bases. CDR1 is SNHLY and CDR2 is FYNNEI in the germline V gene. CDR3 loop: CASRQSSYEQYF. The DNA of the CDR3 is TGTGCCAGCCGACAGAGCTCCTACGAGCAGTACTTC.

As regards this clonotype: A single base separates this from a much larger clone, so it may be a read error. The chain combines TRBV2 with TRBJ2-1; 8 nucleotides agree with TRBD2. After removal of 2 bases from V and 0 bases from J, the junction contained 0 bases not matched to a gene. This CDR3 contains 15 residues. Germline V lookup: CDR1 SNHLY, CDR2 FYNNEI. The CDR3 sequence is CASSESGGSYNEQFF. CDR3 sequence (DNA): TGTGCCAGCAGTGAAAGCGGGGGCTCCTACAATGAGCAGTTCTTC.

This clonotype has a handful of counts. The chain joins TRBV25-1 to TRBJ1-4, with TRBD1 matching over 9 bases. The CDR3 spans 14 residues. The germline CDR1 and CDR2 sequences are MGHDK and SYGVNS. The junction had 0 bases not matched to a gene; V was cut back by 6 bases and J by 1 base. CDR3 residues: CASRDRGTNEKLFF. The DNA of the CDR3 is TGTGCCAGCAGGGACAGGGGAACTAATGAAAAACTGTTTTTT. The whole variable domain, filled in from reference TRBV25-1 and TRBJ1-4, reads EADIYQTPRYLVIGTGKKITLECSQTMGHDKMYWYQQDPGMELHLIHYSYGVNSTEKGDLSSESTVSRIRTEHFPLTLESARPSHTSQYLCASRDRGTNEKLFFGSGTQLSVL.

This clonotype was recorded a few times. The chain combines TRBV2 with TRBJ2-1; 7 nucleotides agree with TRBD2. Germline CDR1 SNHLY, CDR2 FYNNEI. The V segment lost 6 bases and the J segment 9 bases; nucleotides outside the gene matches: 5. The CDR3 loop spans 12 amino acids. CDR3 amino acids: CASRTGGGEQFF. The DNA for the CDR3 is TGTGCCAGCAGGACGGGCGGGGGTGAGCAGTTCTTC.

At least ten counts were recorded for this clonotype. At one end, the junction sequence differs from germline, possibly due to a read error. The chain joins TRBV12-3 or TRBV12-4 to TRBJ2-7; TRBD1 aligns across 7 bases. This CDR3 spans 15 amino acids. CDR3 amino acids: CASSLGMGTVPHVDF. The CDR3 nucleotides read TGTGCCAGCAGTTTAGGCATGGGGACAGTACCCCATGTGGACTTC.

This clonotype showed up many times. The rearrangement links TRBV2 to TRBJ2-3; D perhaps matches TRBD1 (5 bases). CDR1 is SNHLY, CDR2 FYNNEI, per germline. The CDR3 is 15 amino acids. V was shortened by 0 bases and J by 8 bases, with 15 bases between the two germline ends. The CDR3 here is CASSEARLDRGTQYF. The CDR3 nucleotides read TGTGCCAGCAGTGAAGCTAGGCTCGATAGGGGTACGCAGTATTTT.

V is TRBV18 and J is TRBJ2-1, with TRBD1 as a possible D gene (6 bases). The CDR3 is 15 amino acids. With 5 bases removed from V and 2 bases from J, the gap between germline ends came to 13 bases. Germline CDR1 reads KGHSH; CDR2 reads LQKENI. CDR3 residues: CASSTQTGPYNEQFF. CDR3 sequence (DNA): TGTGCCAGCTCAACCCAGACAGGTCCCTACAATGAGCAGTTCTTC.

A few counts support this clonotype. The chain carries TRBV5-1 and TRBJ2-5; D possibly uses TRBD1 or TRBD2 (5 bases each). V was pared by 0 bases and J by 5 bases, with 11 bases between. CDR3 size: 14 residues. Germline V CDR1 and CDR2: SGHRS, YFSETQ. This CDR3 is CASSLASWGETQYF. In nucleotides, the CDR3 is TGCGCCAGCAGCTTGGCTAGTTGGGGGGAGACCCAGTACTTC.

This sequence joins TRBV24-1 and TRBJ1-1, with a possible D match to TRBD1 (6 bases). Trimming shortened V by 4 bases and J by 8 bases, and 13 bases separated the two germline ends. Per germline, CDR1 KGHDR and CDR2 SFDVKD. CDR3 size: 13 residues. The CDR3: CATSDMDSFEAFF. CDR3 DNA: TGTGCCACCAGTGACATGGACAGTTTCGAAGCTTTCTTT.

The sample holds a few counts of this clonotype. The chain carries TRBV29-1 and TRBJ1-3, with 8 bases that match TRBD1. CDR1 SQVTM and CDR2 ANQGSEA come from the germline V gene. CDR3 length: 14 amino acids. V shed 7 bases, J shed 0 bases, and the junction held 5 bases outside the gene matches. The DNA of the CDR3 is TGCAGCGCGACTGACAGGGGCTCTGGAAACACCATATATTTT. It codes for CSATDRGSGNTIYF.

This rearrangement joins TRBV6-5 to TRBJ1-4, with D uncertain. Germline assignment: CDR1 MNHEY and CDR2 SVGAGI. This CDR3 spans 14 amino acids. V gave up 7 bases and J gave up 2 bases, with 11 bases separating them. CDR3 protein: CASKGPGTNEKLFF. The DNA for the CDR3 is TGTGCCAGCAAAGGTCCGGGGACTAATGAAAAACTGTTTTTT.

This clonotype was seen more than once but under ten times. The genes are TRBV7-6 and TRBJ2-7, with unresolved D. V was clipped by 0 bases and J by 0 bases, with 6 bases between them. This CDR3 is 14 amino acids long. Germline values: CDR1 SGHVS, CDR2 FNYEAQ. The CDR3 sequence: CASSLADNSYEQYF. As DNA, the CDR3 is TGTGCCAGCAGCTTAGCGGATAACTCCTACGAGCAGTACTTC.

The V call is TRBV20-1, the J call TRBJ2-1, with a weak D call TRBD1 (5 bases). Germline assignment: CDR1 DFQATT and CDR2 SNEGSKA (reference sequence). V was cut by 6 bases and J by 3 bases, with 15 bases left in between. The CDR3 is made up of 14 amino acids. CDR3 sequence: CSATTGRNYNEQFF. CDR3 DNA: TGCAGTGCAACCACAGGACGTAACTACAATGAGCAGTTCTTC.

This clonotype turned up a few times. The V gene is TRBV12-3 or TRBV12-4, the J gene TRBJ2-7, with D perhaps matching TRBD1 (6 bases). V was pared by 3 bases and J by 4 bases, with 13 bases between. CDR3 length: 14 amino acids. CDR3 sequence (DNA): TGTGCCAGCAGTTTCGGACAGCCTAGATACGAGCAGTACTTC. It yields the protein CASSFGQPRYEQYF.